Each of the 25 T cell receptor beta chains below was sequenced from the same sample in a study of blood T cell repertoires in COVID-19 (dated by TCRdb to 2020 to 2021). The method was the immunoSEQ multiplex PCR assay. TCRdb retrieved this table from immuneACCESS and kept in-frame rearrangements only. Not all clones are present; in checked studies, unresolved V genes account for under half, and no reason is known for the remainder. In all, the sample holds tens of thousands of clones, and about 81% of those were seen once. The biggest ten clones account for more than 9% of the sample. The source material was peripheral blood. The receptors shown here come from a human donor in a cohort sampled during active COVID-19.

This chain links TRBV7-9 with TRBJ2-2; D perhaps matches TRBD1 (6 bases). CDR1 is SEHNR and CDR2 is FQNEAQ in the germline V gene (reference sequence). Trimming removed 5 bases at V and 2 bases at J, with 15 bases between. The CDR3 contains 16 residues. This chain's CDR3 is CASSPRSGTNTGELFF. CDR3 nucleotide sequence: TGTGCCAGCAGCCCTCGATCCGGGACAAACACCGGGGAGCTGTTTTTT.

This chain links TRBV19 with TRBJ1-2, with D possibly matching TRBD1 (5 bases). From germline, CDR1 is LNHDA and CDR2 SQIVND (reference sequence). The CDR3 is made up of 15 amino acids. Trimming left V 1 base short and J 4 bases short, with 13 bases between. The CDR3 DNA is TGTGCCAGTAGTATAGTCCAGGGCGAGTTCTATGGCTACACCTTC. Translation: CASSIVQGEFYGYTF.

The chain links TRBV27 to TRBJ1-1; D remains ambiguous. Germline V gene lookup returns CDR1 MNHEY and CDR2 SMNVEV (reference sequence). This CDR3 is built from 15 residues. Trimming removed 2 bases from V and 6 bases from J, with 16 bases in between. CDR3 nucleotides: TGTGCCAGCAGTTTAAATCGGTGGTCCCCGGCTGAAGCTTTCTTT. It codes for CASSLNRWSPAEAFF.

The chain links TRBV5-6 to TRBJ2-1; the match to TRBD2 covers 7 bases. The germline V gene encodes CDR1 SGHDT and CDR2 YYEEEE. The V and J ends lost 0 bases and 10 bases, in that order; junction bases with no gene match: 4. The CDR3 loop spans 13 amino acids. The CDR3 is CASSLANGGEQFF. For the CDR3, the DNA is TGTGCCAGCAGCTTGGCCAACGGGGGGGAGCAGTTCTTC. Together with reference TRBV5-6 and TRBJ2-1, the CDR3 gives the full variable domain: DAGVTQSPTHLIKTRGQQVTLRCSPKSGHDTVSWYQQALGQGPQFIFQYYEEEERQRGNFPDRFSGHQFPNYSSELNVNALLLGDSALYLCASSLANGGEQFFGPGTRLTVL.

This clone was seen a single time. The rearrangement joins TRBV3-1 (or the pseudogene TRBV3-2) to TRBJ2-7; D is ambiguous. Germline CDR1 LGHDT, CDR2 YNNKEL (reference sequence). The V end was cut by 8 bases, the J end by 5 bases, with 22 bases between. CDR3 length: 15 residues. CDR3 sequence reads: CASAAGLAWLDEQYF. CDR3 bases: TGTGCCAGCGCAGCCGGATTAGCTTGGTTAGACGAGCAGTACTTC.

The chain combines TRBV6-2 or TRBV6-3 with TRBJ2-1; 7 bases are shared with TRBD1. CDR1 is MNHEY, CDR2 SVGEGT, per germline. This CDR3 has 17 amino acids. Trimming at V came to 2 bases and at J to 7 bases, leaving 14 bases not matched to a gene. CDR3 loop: CASSYARDRNWGNEQFF. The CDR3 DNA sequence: TGTGCCAGCAGTTACGCACGGGACAGAAATTGGGGAAATGAGCAGTTCTTC.

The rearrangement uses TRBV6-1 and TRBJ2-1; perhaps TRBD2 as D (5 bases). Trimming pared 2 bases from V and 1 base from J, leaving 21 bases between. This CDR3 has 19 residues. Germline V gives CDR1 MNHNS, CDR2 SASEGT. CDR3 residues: CASSESRGIRRDSYNEQFF. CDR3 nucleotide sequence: TGTGCCAGCAGTGAAAGTAGAGGAATCAGACGGGATTCCTACAATGAGCAGTTCTTC.

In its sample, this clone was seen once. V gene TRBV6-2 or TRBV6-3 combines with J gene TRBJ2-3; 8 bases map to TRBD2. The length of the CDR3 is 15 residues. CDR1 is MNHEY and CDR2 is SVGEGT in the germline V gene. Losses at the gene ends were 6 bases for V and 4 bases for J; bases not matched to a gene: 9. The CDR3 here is CASSPPGGAADTQYF. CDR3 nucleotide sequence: TGTGCCAGCAGCCCTCCCGGGGGGGCAGCAGATACGCAGTATTTT.

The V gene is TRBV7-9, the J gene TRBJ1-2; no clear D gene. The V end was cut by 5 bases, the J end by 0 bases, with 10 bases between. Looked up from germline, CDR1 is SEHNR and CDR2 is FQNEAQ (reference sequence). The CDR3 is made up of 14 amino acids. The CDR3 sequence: CASSPAPTNYGYTF. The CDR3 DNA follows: TGTGCCAGCAGCCCTGCTCCTACTAACTATGGCTACACCTTC. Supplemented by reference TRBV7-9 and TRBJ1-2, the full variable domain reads DTGVSQNPRHKITKRGQNVTFRCDPISEHNRLYWYRQTLGQGPEFLTYFQNEAQLEKSRLLSDRFSAERPKGSFSTLEIQRTEQGDSAMYLCASSPAPTNYGYTFGSGTRLTVV.

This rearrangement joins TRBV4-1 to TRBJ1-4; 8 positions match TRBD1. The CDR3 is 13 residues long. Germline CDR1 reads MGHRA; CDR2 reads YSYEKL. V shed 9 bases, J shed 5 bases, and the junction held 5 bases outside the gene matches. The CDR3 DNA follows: TGCGCCAGTACCCAGGGGGCGAATGAAAAACTGTTTTTT. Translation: CASTQGANEKLFF.

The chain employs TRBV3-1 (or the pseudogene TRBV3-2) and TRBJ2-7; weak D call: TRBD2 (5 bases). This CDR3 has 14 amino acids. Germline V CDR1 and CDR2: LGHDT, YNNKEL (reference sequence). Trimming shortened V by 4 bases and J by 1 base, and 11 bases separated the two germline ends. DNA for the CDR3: TGTGCCAGCAGCCTGGACTTGACGTCCTACGAGCAGTACTTC. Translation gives CASSLDLTSYEQYF.

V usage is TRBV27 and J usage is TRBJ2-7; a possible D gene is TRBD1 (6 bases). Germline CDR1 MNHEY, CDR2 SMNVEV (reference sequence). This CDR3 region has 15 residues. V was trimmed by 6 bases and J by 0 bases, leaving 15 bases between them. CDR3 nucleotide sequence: TGTGCCAGCAGCAAAACAGGGCTGGGCTCCTACGAGCAGTACTTC. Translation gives CASSKTGLGSYEQYF.

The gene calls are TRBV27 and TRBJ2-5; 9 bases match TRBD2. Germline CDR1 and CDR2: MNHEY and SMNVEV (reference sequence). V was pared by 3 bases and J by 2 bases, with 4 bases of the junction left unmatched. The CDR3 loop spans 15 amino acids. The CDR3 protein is CASSFAGGIQETQYF. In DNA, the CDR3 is TGTGCCAGCAGTTTCGCGGGAGGGATTCAAGAGACCCAGTACTTC.

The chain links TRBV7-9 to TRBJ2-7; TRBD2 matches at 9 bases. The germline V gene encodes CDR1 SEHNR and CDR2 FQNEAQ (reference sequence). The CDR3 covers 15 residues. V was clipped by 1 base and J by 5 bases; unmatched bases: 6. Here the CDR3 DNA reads TGTGCCAGCAGCTTAGTTGCGGGAGGGCCTGACGAGCAGTACTTC. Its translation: CASSLVAGGPDEQYF. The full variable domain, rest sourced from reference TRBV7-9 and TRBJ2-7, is DTGVSQNPRHKITKRGQNVTFRCDPISEHNRLYWYRQTLGQGPEFLTYFQNEAQLEKSRLLSDRFSAERPKGSFSTLEIQRTEQGDSAMYLCASSLVAGGPDEQYFGPGTRLTVT.

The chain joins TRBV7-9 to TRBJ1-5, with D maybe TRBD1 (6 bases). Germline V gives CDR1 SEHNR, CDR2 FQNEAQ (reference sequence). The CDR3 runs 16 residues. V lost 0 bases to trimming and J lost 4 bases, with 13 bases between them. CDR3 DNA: TGTGCCAGCAGCTTAGCGGGGGCACAGGTTAATCAGCCCCAGCATTTT. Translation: CASSLAGAQVNQPQHF.

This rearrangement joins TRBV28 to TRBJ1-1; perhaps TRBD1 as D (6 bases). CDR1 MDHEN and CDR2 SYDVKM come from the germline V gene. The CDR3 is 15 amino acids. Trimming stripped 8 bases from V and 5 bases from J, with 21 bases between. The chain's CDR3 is CASVRGGFRETEAFF. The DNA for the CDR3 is TGTGCCAGCGTTAGGGGGGGCTTTAGGGAGACTGAAGCTTTCTTT.

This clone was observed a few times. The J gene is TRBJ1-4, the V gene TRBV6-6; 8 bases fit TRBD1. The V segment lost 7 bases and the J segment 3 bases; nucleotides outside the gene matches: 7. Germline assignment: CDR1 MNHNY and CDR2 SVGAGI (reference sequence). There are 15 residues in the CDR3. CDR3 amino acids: CASTATGQANEKLFF. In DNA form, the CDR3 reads TGTGCCAGCACCGCCACGGGACAGGCTAATGAAAAACTGTTTTTT.

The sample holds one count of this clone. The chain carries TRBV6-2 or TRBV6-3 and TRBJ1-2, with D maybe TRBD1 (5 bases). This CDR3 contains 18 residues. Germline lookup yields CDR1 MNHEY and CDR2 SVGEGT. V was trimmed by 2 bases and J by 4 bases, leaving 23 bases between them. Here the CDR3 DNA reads TGTGCCAGCAGTTACGGATGGGTCTTTACCCCGCAGGGCTATGGCTACACCTTC. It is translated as CASSYGWVFTPQGYGYTF.

CDR3 loop: CASSFDRGTDTQYF. Here the CDR3 DNA reads TGTGCCAGCAGCTTTGACAGGGGCACAGATACGCAGTATTTT. The V and J genes are TRBV7-9 and TRBJ2-3, with 7 bases lining up with TRBD1. V lost 3 bases to trimming and J lost 1 base; unmatched junction nucleotides: 1. Germline-derived CDR1 and CDR2 are SEHNR and FQNEAQ (reference sequence). The CDR3 spans 14 residues.

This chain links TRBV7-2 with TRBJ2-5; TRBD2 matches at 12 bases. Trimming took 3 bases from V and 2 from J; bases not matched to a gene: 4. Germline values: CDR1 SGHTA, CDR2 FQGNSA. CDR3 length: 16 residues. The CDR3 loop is CASSFWTSGEQETQYF. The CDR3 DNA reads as TGTGCCAGCAGCTTCTGGACTAGCGGGGAACAAGAGACCCAGTACTTC.

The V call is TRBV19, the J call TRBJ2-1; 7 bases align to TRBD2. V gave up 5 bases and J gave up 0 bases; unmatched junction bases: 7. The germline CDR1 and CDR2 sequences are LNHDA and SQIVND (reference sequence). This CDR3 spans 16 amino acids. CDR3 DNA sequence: TGTGCCAGTAGTCCCCTTAGCGGGTTCTCCTACAATGAGCAGTTCTTC. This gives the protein CASSPLSGFSYNEQFF.

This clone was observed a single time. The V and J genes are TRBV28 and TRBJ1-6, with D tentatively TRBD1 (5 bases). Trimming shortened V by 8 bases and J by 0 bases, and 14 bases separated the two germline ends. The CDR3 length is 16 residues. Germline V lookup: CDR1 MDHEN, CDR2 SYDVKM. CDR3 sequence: CASLDLGGSYNSPLHF. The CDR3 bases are TGTGCCAGCCTGGACCTGGGGGGCTCCTATAATTCACCCCTCCACTTT.

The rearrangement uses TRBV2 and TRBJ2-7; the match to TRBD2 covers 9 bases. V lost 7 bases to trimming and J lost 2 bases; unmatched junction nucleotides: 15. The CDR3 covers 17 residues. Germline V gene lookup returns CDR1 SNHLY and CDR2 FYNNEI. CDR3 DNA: TGTGCCAGCAAAAAGTCGGTAGCGGGGGTTGCCCCCTACGAGCAGTACTTC. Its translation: CASKKSVAGVAPYEQYF.

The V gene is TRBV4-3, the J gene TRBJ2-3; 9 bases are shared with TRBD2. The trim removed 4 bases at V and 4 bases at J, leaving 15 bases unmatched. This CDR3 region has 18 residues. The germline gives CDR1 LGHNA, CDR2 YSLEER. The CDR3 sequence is CASSRKTGRGGRADTQYF. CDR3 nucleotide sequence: TGCGCCAGCAGCCGAAAAACAGGGCGGGGGGGCCGCGCAGATACGCAGTATTTT.

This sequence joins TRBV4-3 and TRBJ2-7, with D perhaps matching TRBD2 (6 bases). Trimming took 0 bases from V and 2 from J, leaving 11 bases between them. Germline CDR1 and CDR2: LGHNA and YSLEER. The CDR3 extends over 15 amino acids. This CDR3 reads CASSQDYGGAYEQYF. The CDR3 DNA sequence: TGCGCCAGCAGCCAAGATTACGGGGGAGCCTACGAGCAGTACTTC.